This T cell receptor beta chain was sequenced for a study of vaccination and CD4 T cells after COVID-19 (dated by TCRdb to between 2022 and 2023). Notes on the research overall: Convalescent patients had a positive SARS-CoV-2 result on nasal swab PCR, and of these patients, 8 or 9 had mild disease and one had severe disease. The convalescent cohort included six males and four females, with two Hispanic individuals, seven Caucasians, two Asians and one multiracial person. Each participant got two doses of either the Pfizer-BioNTech BNT162b2 vaccine (n=8) or the Moderna mRNA-1273 vaccine (n=2). Post-COVID blood samples were collected from convalescent patients a median of around 100 days after diagnosis, with a range of roughly 35 to 180 days. Post-vaccine blood samples were taken a median of 72 days after the second vaccine dose, with a range of 14 to 241 days. Overlapping spike peptide pools from SARS-CoV-2 and from the common cold coronaviruses HCoV-NL63, HCoV-OC43 and HCoV-229E were used as culture stimuli. In control cultures, a CEFX viral epitope pool was used as positive control, an HIV-1 Nef peptide pool was used as negative control, or no peptide was added. In around 9 COVID-19 convalescent patients and a few infection-naive healthy vaccine recipients, researchers compared the spike-specific CD4+ TCR repertoire from before mRNA vaccination with the repertoire from after.

Judged by its sample share, this clonotype qualifies as medium-sized (0.01 to 0.1%). Its antigen specificity is not known. No much larger clone is present one base from it, and per-base qualities are unavailable. Libraries were prepared through PCR. DNA from cultured CD4+ T cells was subjected to TCR sequencing with the Oncomine TCR Beta short-read assay at the Johns Hopkins FTIC core. The QIAamp micro DNA kit was used to extract genomic DNA from the cultured CD4+ T cells. Oncomine TCR Beta libraries from cultured CD4+ T cells were pooled with unique dual indexes and sequenced on an Illumina iSeq 100. Turning to the authors' computational methods: Non-productive sequences were filtered out, and CDR3s that did not start with C, did not end with F or W, or were shorter than 7 amino acids were discarded. The MANAFEST web application identified antigen-specific clonotypes by comparing peptide-stimulated wells against reference wells and other culture wells. An FDR below 0.05, an odds ratio above 5, and a productive frequency above 0.1% in at least two of three replicate wells were required for clones to be considered positive. Cross-reactive clonotypes were defined as significantly expanded in both SARS-CoV-2 spike wells and at least one common cold coronavirus spike condition. CDR3 homology was assessed with Levenshtein distances (stringdist) and unrooted phylogenetic trees (ape) in R version 3.6.1. TCRdb itself trimmed the public reads at Q25 with fastp, ran MiXCR and retained productive beta chains. Here each entry gathers all rows of one CDR3 protein and keeps the most common genes and DNA. The V and J calls were determined by TCRdb, not by the authors. This sample is represented by 3,500 to 4,500 distinct CDR3 sequences; 21% of them were singletons. 45% to 55% of the sample comes from the top ten.

Explained via the paper, the treatment or condition label denotes: 10-day PBMC culture with coronavirus spike peptide pools or control peptides (ViraFEST assay). The study used the ViraFEST assay, which expanded antigen-specific T cells with peptide pools and then identified expanded clonotypes by TCR sequencing. The convalescent patients' positive SARS-CoV-2 PCR tests fell between March and December 2020, which was before the Alpha, Beta and Delta variants emerged in the United States. More than 1.5 million PBMCs per well were cultured in IMDM with approximately 5.5% human AB serum and 8.5 to 10 IU/ml IL-2, plus 10 ug/ml peptide pools. On days 3 and 7, half of the culture medium was replaced with fresh IL-2-containing medium. CD4+ T cells were isolated after 10 days of culture through negative selection using the EasySep CD4+ T cell isolation kit. Ficoll-Paque Plus gradient centrifugation was used to isolate PBMCs from whole blood, and the isolated PBMCs were then either used fresh or cryopreserved at -140C. In general, triplicate wells were set up for every culture condition.

Reading from cysteine to phenylalanine, the CDR3 counts 15 amino acids. Solely the CDR3 DNA is kept, with 45 bases framed from the first base. The V end gives up 4 bases and the J end 2 bases, leaving 7 bases in the junction not matched to a gene. The germline V gene (reference sequence) provides CDR1 SEHNR and CDR2 FQNEAQ. What the research found in general, with its limitations: The median count of SARS-CoV-2-reactive clonotypes went up from around 21 after infection to approximately 40 after vaccination, although the change was not significant. The study included relatively few convalescent patients and did not analyze early timepoints after natural infection. In convalescent patients, a median about 90% of post-vaccine SARS-CoV-2-reactive clones were detected only after vaccination, and vaccine-specific priming was suggested by this finding. Of the vaccine-specific clones in convalescent patients, 304 of 307, or nearly all, reacted only to SARS-CoV-2 spike and did not cross-react with common cold coronaviruses.

The sequence joins TRBV7-9 to TRBJ2-7; TRBD2 fits 8 bases in the junction. The clonotype comes from a human donor who had recovered from COVID-19. The specimen was CD4+ T cells from blood, cultured in vitro, collected after SARS-CoV-2 vaccination. CDR3 region: CASSSPGGKPYEQYF. The nucleotides read TGTGCCAGCAGCTCCCCGGGGGGGAAGCCCTACGAGCAGTACTTC.